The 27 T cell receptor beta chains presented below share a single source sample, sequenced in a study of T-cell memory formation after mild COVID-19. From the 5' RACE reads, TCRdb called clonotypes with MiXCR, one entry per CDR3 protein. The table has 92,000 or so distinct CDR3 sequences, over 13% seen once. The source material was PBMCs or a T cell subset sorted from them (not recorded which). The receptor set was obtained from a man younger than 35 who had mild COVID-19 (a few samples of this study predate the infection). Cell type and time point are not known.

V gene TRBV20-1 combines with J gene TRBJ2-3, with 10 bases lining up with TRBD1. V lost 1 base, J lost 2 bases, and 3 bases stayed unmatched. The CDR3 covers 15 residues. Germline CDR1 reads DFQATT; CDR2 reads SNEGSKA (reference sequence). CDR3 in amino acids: CSARGDRGNTDTQYF. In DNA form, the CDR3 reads TGCAGTGCTAGAGGGGACAGGGGAAACACAGATACGCAGTATTTT.

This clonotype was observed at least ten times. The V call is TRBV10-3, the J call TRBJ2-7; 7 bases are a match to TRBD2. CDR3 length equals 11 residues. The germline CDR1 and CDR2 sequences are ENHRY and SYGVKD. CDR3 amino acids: CASGEGSEQYV. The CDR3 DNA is TGTGCTTCGGGGGAGGGCTCCGAGCAGTACGTC.

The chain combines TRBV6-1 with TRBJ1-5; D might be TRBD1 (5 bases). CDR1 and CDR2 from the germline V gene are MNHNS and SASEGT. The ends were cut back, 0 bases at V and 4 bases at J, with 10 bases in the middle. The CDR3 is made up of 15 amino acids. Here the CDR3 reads CASSEAGTGNQPQHF. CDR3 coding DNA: TGTGCCAGCAGTGAAGCCGGGACTGGAAATCAGCCCCAGCATTTT.

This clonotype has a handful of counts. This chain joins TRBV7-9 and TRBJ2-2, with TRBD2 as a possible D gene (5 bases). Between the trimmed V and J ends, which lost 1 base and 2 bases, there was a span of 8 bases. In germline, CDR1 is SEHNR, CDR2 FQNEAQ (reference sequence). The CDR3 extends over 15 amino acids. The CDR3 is CASSLVEGNTGELFF. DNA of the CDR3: TGTGCCAGCAGCTTAGTTGAGGGAAACACCGGGGAGCTGTTTTTT.

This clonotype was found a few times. The CDR3 DNA reads TGTGCCATCAGGGACGGCGAACCACCTTTAGATACGCAGTATTTT. Translating it yields CAIRDGEPPLDTQYF. The chain is built from TRBV10-3 and TRBJ2-3; the D is unclear. Per germline, CDR1 ENHRY and CDR2 SYGVKD. The CDR3 has 15 amino acids. The V end lost 6 bases, the J end lost 5 bases, and 18 bases lay between the germline ends.

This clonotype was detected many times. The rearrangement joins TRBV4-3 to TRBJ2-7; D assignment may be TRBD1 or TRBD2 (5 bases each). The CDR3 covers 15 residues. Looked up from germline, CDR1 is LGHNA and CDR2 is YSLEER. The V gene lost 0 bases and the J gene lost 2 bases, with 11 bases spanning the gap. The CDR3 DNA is TGCGCCAGCAGCCAAGATCGTGGGGACGCCTACGAGCAGTACTTC. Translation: CASSQDRGDAYEQYF.

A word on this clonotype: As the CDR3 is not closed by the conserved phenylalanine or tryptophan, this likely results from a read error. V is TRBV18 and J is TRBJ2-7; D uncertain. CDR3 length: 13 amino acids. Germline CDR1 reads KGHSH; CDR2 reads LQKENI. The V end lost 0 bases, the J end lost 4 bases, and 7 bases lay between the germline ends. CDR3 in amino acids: CASSPPTSYEQYL. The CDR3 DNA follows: TGTGCCAGCTCACCACCTACCAGTTACGAGCAGTACTTA.

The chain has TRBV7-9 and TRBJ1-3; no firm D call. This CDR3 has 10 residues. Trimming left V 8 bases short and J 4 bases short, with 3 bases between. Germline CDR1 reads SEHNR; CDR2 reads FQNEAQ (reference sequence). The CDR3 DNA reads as TGTGCCAGCTGGGGAAACACCATATATTTT. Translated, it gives CASWGNTIYF.

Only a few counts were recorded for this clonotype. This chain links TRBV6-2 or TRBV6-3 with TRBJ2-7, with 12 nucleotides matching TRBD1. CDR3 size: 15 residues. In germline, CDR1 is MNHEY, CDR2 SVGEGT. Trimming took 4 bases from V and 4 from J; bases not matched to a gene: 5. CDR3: CASSSRDRGLYEQYV. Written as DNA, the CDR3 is TGTGCCAGCAGTTCCCGGGACAGGGGGCTTTACGAGCAGTACGTC.

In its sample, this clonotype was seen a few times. CDR3 loop: CASSTPLGNQPQHF. CDR3 DNA: TGTGCCAGCAGCACCCCTCTGGGCAATCAGCCCCAGCATTTT. This chain joins TRBV6-2 or TRBV6-3 and TRBJ1-5, with no clear D. V dropped 6 bases and J dropped 2 bases, with 11 bases sitting between them. CDR3 length: 14 amino acids. Germline CDR1 reads MNHEY; CDR2 reads SVGEGT.

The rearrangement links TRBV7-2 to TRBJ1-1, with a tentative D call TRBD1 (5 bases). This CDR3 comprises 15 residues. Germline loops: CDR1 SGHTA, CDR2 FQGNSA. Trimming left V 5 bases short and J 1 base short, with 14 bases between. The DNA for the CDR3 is TGTGCCAGCAGCCACCCGGAGACAGCGAACACTGAAGCTTTCTTT. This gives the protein CASSHPETANTEAFF.

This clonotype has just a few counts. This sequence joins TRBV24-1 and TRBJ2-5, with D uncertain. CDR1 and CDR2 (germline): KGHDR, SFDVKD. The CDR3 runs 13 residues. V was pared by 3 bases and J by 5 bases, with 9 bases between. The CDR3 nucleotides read TGTGCCACCAGTGATGGTCCTACGGAGACCCAGTACTTC. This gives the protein CATSDGPTETQYF.

CDR3 coding DNA: TGTGCCAGTAGTATTTCAGGATCGGAGCAGTACTTC. Its translation: CASSISGSEQYF. This chain links TRBV19 with TRBJ2-7; D unresolved. CDR1 and CDR2 (germline): LNHDA, SQIVND (reference sequence). Trimming left V 3 bases short and J 7 bases short, with 10 bases between. The CDR3 consists of 12 residues.

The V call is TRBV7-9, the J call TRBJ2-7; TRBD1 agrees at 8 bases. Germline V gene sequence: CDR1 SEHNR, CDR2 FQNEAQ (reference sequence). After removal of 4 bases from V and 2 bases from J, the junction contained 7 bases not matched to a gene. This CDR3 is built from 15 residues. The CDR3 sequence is CASSSDRDPPYEQYF. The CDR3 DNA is TGTGCCAGCAGCTCGGACAGGGATCCCCCCTACGAGCAGTACTTC.

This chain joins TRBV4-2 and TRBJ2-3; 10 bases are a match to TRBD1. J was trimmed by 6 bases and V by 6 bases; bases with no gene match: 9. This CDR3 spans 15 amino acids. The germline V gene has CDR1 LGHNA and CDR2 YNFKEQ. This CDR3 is CASRPGTGVSDTQYF. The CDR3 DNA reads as TGTGCCAGCAGACCCGGGACAGGGGTTTCCGATACGCAGTATTTT.

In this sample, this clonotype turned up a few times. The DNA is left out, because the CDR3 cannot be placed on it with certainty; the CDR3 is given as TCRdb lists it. CDR3 loop: CISVPEARTSSSYEQYV. The chain joins TRBV7-5 to TRBJ2-7; the tabulated D call, TRBD1, remains unverified against the DNA. TRBV7-5 is an annotated pseudogene. The CDR3 contains 17 residues when both ends are counted.

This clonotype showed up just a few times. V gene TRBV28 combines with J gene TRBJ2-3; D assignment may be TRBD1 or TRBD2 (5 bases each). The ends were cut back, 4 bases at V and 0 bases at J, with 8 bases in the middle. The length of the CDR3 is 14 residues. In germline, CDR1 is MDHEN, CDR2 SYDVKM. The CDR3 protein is CASSWGPSTDTQYF. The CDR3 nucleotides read TGTGCCAGCAGTTGGGGACCCAGCACAGATACGCAGTATTTT.

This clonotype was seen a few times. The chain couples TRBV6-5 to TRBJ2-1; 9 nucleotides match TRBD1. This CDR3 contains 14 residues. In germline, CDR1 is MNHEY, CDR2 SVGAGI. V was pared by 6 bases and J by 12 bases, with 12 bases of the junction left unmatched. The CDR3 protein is CASSHRTGEGRQFF. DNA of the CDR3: TGTGCCAGCAGCCACCGGACAGGGGAGGGGAGGCAGTTCTTC.

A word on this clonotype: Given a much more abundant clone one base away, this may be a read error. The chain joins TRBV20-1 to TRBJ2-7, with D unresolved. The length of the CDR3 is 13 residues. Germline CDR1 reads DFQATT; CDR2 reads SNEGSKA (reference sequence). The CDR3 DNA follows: TGCAGTGCTAGTACTCCTACATGGCGAGAGCGGTACGTC. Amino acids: CSASTPTWRERYV.

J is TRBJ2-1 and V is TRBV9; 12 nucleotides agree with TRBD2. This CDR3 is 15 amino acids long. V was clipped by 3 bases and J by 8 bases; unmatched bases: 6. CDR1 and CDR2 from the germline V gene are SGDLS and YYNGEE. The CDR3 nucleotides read TGTGCCAGCAGCGCACTAGCGGGGGGATCTGATGAGCAGTTCTTC. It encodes CASSALAGGSDEQFF.

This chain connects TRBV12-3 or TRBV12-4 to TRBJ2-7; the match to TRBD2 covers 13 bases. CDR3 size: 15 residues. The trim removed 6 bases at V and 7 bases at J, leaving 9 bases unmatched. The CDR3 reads CASSLGLAGRGEQYV. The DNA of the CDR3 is TGTGCCAGCAGCTTGGGACTAGCGGGGCGTGGGGAGCAGTACGTC.

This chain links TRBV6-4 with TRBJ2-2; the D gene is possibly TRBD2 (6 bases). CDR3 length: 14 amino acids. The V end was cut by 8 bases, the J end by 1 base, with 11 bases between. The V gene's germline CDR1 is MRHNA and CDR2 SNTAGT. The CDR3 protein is CASAQEGNTGELFF. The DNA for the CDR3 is TGTGCCAGCGCACAGGAGGGGAACACCGGGGAGCTGTTTTTT.

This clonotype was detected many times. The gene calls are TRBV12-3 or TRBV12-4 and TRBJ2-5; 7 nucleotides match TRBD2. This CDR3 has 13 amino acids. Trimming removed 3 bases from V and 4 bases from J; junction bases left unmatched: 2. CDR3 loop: CASSLWGGETQYF. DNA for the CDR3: TGTGCCAGCAGTTTGTGGGGGGGAGAGACCCAGTACTTC.

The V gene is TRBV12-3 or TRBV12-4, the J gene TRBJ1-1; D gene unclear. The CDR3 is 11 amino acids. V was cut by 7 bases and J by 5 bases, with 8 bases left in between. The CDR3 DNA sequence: TGTGCCAGCATTCGCGCAACTGAAGCTTTCTTT. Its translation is CASIRATEAFF.

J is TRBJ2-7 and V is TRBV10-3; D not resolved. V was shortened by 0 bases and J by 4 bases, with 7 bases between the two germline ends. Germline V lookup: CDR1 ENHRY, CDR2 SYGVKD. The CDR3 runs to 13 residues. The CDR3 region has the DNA TGTGCCATCAGTGAGTCGGGCCCGTACGAGCAGTACTTC. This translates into CAISESGPYEQYF.

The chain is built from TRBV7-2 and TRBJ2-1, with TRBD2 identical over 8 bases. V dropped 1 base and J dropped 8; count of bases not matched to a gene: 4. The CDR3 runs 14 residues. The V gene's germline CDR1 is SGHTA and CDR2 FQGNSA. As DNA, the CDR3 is TGTGCCAGCAGCTTAGACAGCGGGGGATATGAGCAGTTCTTC. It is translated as CASSLDSGGYEQFF.

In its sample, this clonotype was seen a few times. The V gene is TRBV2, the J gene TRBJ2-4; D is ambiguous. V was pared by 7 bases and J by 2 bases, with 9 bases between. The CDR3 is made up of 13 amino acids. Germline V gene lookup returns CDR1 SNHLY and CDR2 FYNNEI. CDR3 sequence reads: CASISATKNIQYF. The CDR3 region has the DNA TGTGCCAGCATCTCTGCGACCAAAAACATTCAGTACTTC.